Each of the 8 T cell receptor beta chains below was sequenced from the same sample in a study of blood T cell repertoires in COVID-19. Clones were read by immunoSEQ multiplex PCR, and TCRdb kept only the in-frame ones, dropping some. The sample shows 150,000 to 200,000 clones, roughly four fifths of them seen only once. The material sequenced was peripheral blood. These receptor sequences come from a man aged 60-69 years with active or convalescent COVID-19.

The gene calls are TRBV29-1 and TRBJ2-6, with D possibly TRBD1 on 5 matching bases. CDR1 is SQVTM, CDR2 ANQGSEA, per germline. The CDR3 runs to 14 residues. V was shortened by 4 bases and J by 2 bases, with 9 bases between the two germline ends. Here the CDR3 reads CSVGVQAGANVLTF. For the CDR3, the DNA is TGCAGCGTTGGGGTACAGGCTGGGGCCAACGTCCTGACTTTC.

The chain combines TRBV27 with TRBJ1-2; TRBD1 aligns across 10 bases. The CDR3 consists of 14 residues. Germline loops: CDR1 MNHEY, CDR2 SMNVEV (reference sequence). Trimming took 6 bases from V and 2 from J; bases not matched to a gene: 3. CDR3 in amino acids: CASRWTGGNYGYTF. Here the CDR3 DNA reads TGTGCCAGCAGATGGACAGGGGGAAACTATGGCTACACCTTC.

V usage is TRBV15 and J usage is TRBJ2-5; TRBD1 matches at 7 bases. CDR1 and CDR2 from the germline V gene are LNHNV and YYDKDF (reference sequence). V lost 0 bases, J lost 5 bases, and 6 bases stayed unmatched. The CDR3 runs to 15 residues. In DNA, the CDR3 is TGTGCCACCAGCAGAGATCCCACAGGGGACGAGACCCAGTACTTC. Encoded protein: CATSRDPTGDETQYF.

A single count supports this clone. The CDR3 DNA sequence: TGCGCCAGCAGCTTGGAAGCGGGATCCTACAATGAGCAGTTCTTC. It yields the protein CASSLEAGSYNEQFF. The chain employs TRBV5-1 and TRBJ2-1, with TRBD2 identical over 7 bases. The CDR3 runs 15 residues. The trim removed 0 bases at V and 1 base at J, leaving 1 base unmatched. Germline CDR1 is SGHRS and CDR2 is YFSETQ. Full variable domain (outside the CDR3, taken from reference TRBV5-1 and TRBJ2-1): KAGVTQTPRYLIKTRGQQVTLSCSPISGHRSVSWYQQTPGQGLQFLFEYFSETQRNKGNFPGRFSGRQFSNSRSEMNVSTLELGDSALYLCASSLEAGSYNEQFFGPGTRLTVL.

This clone was observed many times. The DNA of the CDR3 is TGTGCCAGCAGCCAAGGCGGGATGAGCTCCTACGAGCAGTACTTC. Protein sequence: CASSQGGMSSYEQYF. The rearrangement uses TRBV3-1 (or the pseudogene TRBV3-2) and TRBJ2-7; D may be TRBD2 (6 bases). The CDR3 contains 15 residues. Between the trimmed V and J ends, which lost 1 base and 0 bases, there was a span of 10 bases. Looked up from germline, CDR1 is LGHDT and CDR2 is YNNKEL (reference sequence).

The chain has TRBV2 and TRBJ2-1; 7 bases are a match to TRBD1. The J segment lost 3 bases and the V segment lost 1 base, leaving 6 bases of the junction unmatched. This CDR3 spans 16 amino acids. Germline V CDR1 and CDR2: SNHLY, FYNNEI. CDR3 sequence (DNA): TGTGCCAGCAGTGAAGAGACAGGGAACTTCTACAATGAGCAGTTCTTC. Translating it yields CASSEETGNFYNEQFF.

The chain has TRBV5-1 and TRBJ2-5; TRBD1 matches at 7 bases. CDR3 length equals 14 residues. The V segment lost 4 bases and the J segment 5 bases; nucleotides outside the gene matches: 8. Per germline, CDR1 SGHRS and CDR2 YFSETQ. CDR3 sequence (DNA): TGCGCCAGCAGCCTTGCAAGGGGGCAGGAGACCCAGTACTTC. Protein sequence: CASSLARGQETQYF.

The V call is TRBV5-6, the J call TRBJ1-4; D might be TRBD1 (5 bases). V shed 4 bases and J shed 6 bases, with 13 bases lying between them. Germline CDR1 SGHDT, CDR2 YYEEEE. CDR3 length: 14 residues. CDR3 in amino acids: CASSPQWGDEKLFF. The DNA of the CDR3 is TGTGCCAGCAGCCCACAGTGGGGGGATGAAAAACTGTTTTTT.